One T cell receptor (beta chain) is described in this entry. Those who participated ranged in age from about 18 to 89 years and resided in around 22 US areas. Recovery among Cohort 3 donors was established by two negative PCRs, clearance, or symptom resolution. This record belongs to a study of blood T cell repertoires in COVID-19. Study summary: In each case, the material was cDNA or gDNA derived from T cells, B-cell-depleted T cells, or PBMCs.

Authors' methods: Researchers report that nucleated cell counts were estimated from reference gene primer amplification. Profiling relied on immunoSEQ multiplex PCR, and the TCRdb table lists in-frame clones only, not all of them. The D gene and trimming were derived from the DNA, and the V and J assignments and clone size from that table. The sample has 180,000 or so clones, about 80% seen once. The trim removed 2 bases at V and 6 bases at J, leaving 12 bases unmatched. Germline V gene data show CDR1 as SGHTA and CDR2 as FQGNSA. There are 16 residues in the CDR3. Sequencing was performed on PBMCs or T cells enriched from blood (not recorded which). This TCR was recovered from a man aged 45-65 years who had recovered from COVID-19. The chain uses TRBV7-2 and TRBJ1-2; the match to TRBD1 covers 7 bases. The chain's CDR3 is CASSLTSGQWIDGYTF. The CDR3, as DNA: TGTGCCAGCAGCTTAACTTCGGGACAGTGGATTGATGGCTACACCTTC.